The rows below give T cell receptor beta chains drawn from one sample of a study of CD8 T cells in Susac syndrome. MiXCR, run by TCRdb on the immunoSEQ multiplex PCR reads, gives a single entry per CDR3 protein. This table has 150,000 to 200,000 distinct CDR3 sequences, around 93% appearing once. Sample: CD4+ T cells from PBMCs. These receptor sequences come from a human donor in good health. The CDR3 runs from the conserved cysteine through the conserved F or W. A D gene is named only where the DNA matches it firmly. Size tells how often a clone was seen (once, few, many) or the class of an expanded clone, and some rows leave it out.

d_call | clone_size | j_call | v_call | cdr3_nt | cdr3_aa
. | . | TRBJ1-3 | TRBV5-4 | TGTGCCAGCAGCTTGTACGCGGGGGTTGGATCTGGAAACACCATATATTTT | CASSLYAGVGSGNTIYF
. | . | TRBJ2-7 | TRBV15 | TGTGCCACCGGACGCAGGGAGGTCCACGAGCAGTACTTC | CATGRREVHEQYF
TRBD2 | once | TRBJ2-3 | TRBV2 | TGTGCCAGCAGTCTGGGACTAGCGGGGGGGCCGGGAGATACGCAGTATTTT | CASSLGLAGGPGDTQYF
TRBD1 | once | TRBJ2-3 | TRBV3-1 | TGTGCCAGCAGCCAAGAGGGACAGGGAGTGGATACGCAGTATTTT | CASSQEGQGVDTQYF
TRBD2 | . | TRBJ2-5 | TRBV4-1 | TGCGCCAGCAGCCCCAGGAGGACTAGCGGTCAAGAGACCCAGTACTTC | CASSPRRTSGQETQYF
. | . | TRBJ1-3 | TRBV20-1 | TGCAGTGCTAGCGGGGGGGATGGGGACACCATATATTTT | CSASGGDGDTIYF
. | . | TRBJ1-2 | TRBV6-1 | TGTGCCAGCAGCACCACCGGGACATCCAACTATGGCTACACCTTC | CASSTTGTSNYGYTF
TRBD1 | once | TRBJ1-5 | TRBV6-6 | TGTGCCAGCACCGCCGACAGGGTGGGCAATCAGCCCCAGCATTTT | CASTADRVGNQPQHF
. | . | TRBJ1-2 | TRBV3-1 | TGTGCCAGCAGCCAAGTTCTGGGGGATGGCTACACCTTC | CASSQVLGDGYTF
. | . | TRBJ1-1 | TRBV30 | TGTGCCTGGAGTGGCGTACACCTGGGGACTGAAGCTTTCTTT | CAWSGVHLGTEAFF
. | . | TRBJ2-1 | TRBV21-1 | TGTGCCAGCAGCAAGAAGGCGATCTCCTACAATGAGCAGTTCTTC | CASSKKAISYNEQFF
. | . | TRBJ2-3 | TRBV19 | TGTGCCAGTAGTCTTACTAGGCCGCCCGAGGATACGCAGTATTTT | CASSLTRPPEDTQYF
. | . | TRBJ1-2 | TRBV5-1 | TGCGCCAGCAGCTTGGTTGCGGGGGCAGATGGCTACACCTTC | CASSLVAGADGYTF
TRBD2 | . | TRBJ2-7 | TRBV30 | TGTGCCTGGAGTTCCGGGACTAGCGGGGGGTACTACGAGCAGTACTTC | CAWSSGTSGGYYEQYF
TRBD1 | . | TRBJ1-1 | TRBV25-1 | TGTGCCAGCAGGAACAGGGGGGCGGCAGCAGAAGCTTTCTTT | CASRNRGAAAEAFF
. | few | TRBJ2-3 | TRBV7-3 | TGTGCCAGCAGCCCGGCCACAGATACGCAGTATTTT | CASSPATDTQYF
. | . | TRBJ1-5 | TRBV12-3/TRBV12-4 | TGTGCCAGCAGCCTACCTAATAGCAATCAGCCCCAGCATTTT | CASSLPNSNQPQHF
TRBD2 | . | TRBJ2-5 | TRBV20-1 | TGCAGTGCTAGAGATGTGGTTAGAGCGGGGGGGCAGGGGGAGACCCAGTACTTC | CSARDVVRAGGQGETQYF
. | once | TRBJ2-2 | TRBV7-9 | TGTGCCAGCACCGACACCTGGGGGACCAACACCGGGGAGCTGTTTTTT | CASTDTWGTNTGELFF